The 21 T cell receptor beta chains listed next were all sequenced from one sample in a study of T cells in localized non-small cell lung cancer (dated by TCRdb to 2018 to 2021). The method was the immunoSEQ multiplex PCR assay. The source is immuneACCESS, and TCRdb retained only in-frame sequences with V and J called. Part of the clones is not carried over; for the studies checked, unresolved V genes explain less than half of this, and the remainder is unexplained. The sample data list 45,000 to 60,000 clones, and about 85% of these were observed just once. 2% to 3% of the sample goes to the ten largest clones. This specimen consisted of PBMCs, obtained before any cancer treatment. The receptors were sampled from a man aged 35 to 70 with stage II lung adenocarcinoma.

The chain carries TRBV19 and TRBJ1-2; TRBD1 might be the D (5 bases). V was cut by 7 bases and J by 8 bases, with 20 bases left in between. Germline V gives CDR1 LNHDA, CDR2 SQIVND (reference sequence). This CDR3 comprises 14 residues. CDR3 in DNA: TGTGCCAGTACCGCCGACAGTCGTGGGGGAGGCTACACCTTC. Translating gives CASTADSRGGGYTF.

This chain joins TRBV5-1 and TRBJ2-7; 9 bases are a match to TRBD1. The CDR3 runs to 15 residues. Germline CDR1 SGHRS, CDR2 YFSETQ. V lost 0 bases, J lost 3 bases, and 4 bases stayed unmatched. CDR3 loop: CASSLGPTGGYEQYF. The CDR3, as DNA: TGCGCCAGCAGCTTGGGCCCGACAGGGGGCTACGAGCAGTACTTC.

The chain carries TRBV19 and TRBJ2-3; D might be TRBD1 (5 bases). The CDR3 is made up of 18 amino acids. V was trimmed by 3 bases and J by 3 bases, leaving 22 bases between them. Germline V gives CDR1 LNHDA, CDR2 SQIVND (reference sequence). The CDR3: CASSIDRPGIGATDTQYF. The CDR3 DNA sequence: TGTGCCAGTAGTATCGATCGGCCCGGAATTGGGGCGACAGATACGCAGTATTTT.

This chain joins TRBV15 and TRBJ2-5; tentatively, D is TRBD1 (6 bases). Germline loops: CDR1 LNHNV, CDR2 YYDKDF (reference sequence). The CDR3 spans 16 residues. The V end lost 1 base, the J end lost 5 bases, and 17 bases lay between the germline ends. This CDR3 reads CATSRGSTGSVETQYF. In DNA form, the CDR3 reads TGTGCCACCAGCAGAGGGTCTACAGGGTCCGTTGAGACCCAGTACTTC.

The gene calls are TRBV2 and TRBJ2-2; 12 nucleotides agree with TRBD2. The CDR3 spans 19 residues. J was trimmed by 0 bases and V by 3 bases; bases with no gene match: 8. Per germline, CDR1 SNHLY and CDR2 FYNNEI. CDR3 sequence: CASSDPGTSGPPNTGELFF. The CDR3 nucleotides are TGTGCCAGCAGTGACCCCGGGACTAGCGGGCCCCCGAACACCGGGGAGCTGTTTTTT. Filled out from reference TRBV2 and TRBJ2-2, the complete variable domain reads EPEVTQTPSHQVTQMGQEVILRCVPISNHLYFYWYRQILGQKVEFLVSFYNNEISEKSEIFDDQFSVERPDGSNFTLKIRSTKLEDSAMYFCASSDPGTSGPPNTGELFFGEGSRLTVL.

The gene calls are TRBV4-1 and TRBJ2-1, with D maybe TRBD2 (6 bases). The CDR3 is 14 amino acids. Germline CDR1 is MGHRA and CDR2 is YSYEKL. Trimming shortened V by 0 bases and J by 5 bases, and 8 bases separated the two germline ends. CDR3 amino acids: CASSQERGHNEQFF. The CDR3 DNA follows: TGCGCCAGCAGCCAAGAGCGGGGCCACAATGAGCAGTTCTTC.

This sequence joins TRBV7-6 and TRBJ2-3; TRBD2 matches 10 bases. CDR3 size: 14 residues. Germline lookup yields CDR1 SGHVS and CDR2 FNYEAQ. Trimming removed 2 bases from V and 5 bases from J; junction bases left unmatched: 1. The CDR3 DNA reads TGTGCCAGCAGCTTACGACTAGCGGGAGATACGCAGTATTTT. This translates into CASSLRLAGDTQYF.

This clone has a single count. V is TRBV6-5 and J is TRBJ1-6; the match to TRBD1 covers 9 bases. Germline values: CDR1 MNHEY, CDR2 SVGAGI. The J segment lost 10 bases and the V segment lost 4 bases, leaving 5 bases of the junction unmatched. The CDR3 totals 14 residues. The CDR3 is CASSSGTGSSPLHF. The CDR3, as DNA: TGTGCCAGCAGTTCCGGGACAGGGTCCTCACCCCTCCACTTT.

The chain recombines TRBV18 with TRBJ2-3; 9 bases map to TRBD1. CDR3 length: 15 residues. Germline V gene lookup returns CDR1 KGHSH and CDR2 LQKENI. The V gene end was trimmed by 4 bases and the J gene end by 4 bases; junction bases not matched to a gene: 6. CDR3 residues: CASSRRDREPDTQYF. The CDR3 DNA reads as TGTGCCAGCTCACGACGGGACAGGGAGCCAGATACGCAGTATTTT.

The J gene is TRBJ1-3, the V gene TRBV28; TRBD1 agrees at 7 bases. Germline assignment: CDR1 MDHEN and CDR2 SYDVKM. V shed 6 bases, J shed 0 bases, and the junction held 8 bases outside the gene matches. The CDR3 is 16 residues long. Here the CDR3 reads CASSSQTGSSGNTIYF. CDR3 DNA: TGTGCCAGCAGCAGCCAGACAGGGTCCTCTGGAAACACCATATATTTT. Full variable domain (remainder filled in from reference TRBV28 and TRBJ1-3): DVKVTQSSRYLVKRTGEKVFLECVQDMDHENMFWYRQDPGLGLRLIYFSYDVKMKEKGDIPEGYSVSREKKERFSLILESASTNQTSMYLCASSSQTGSSGNTIYFGEGSWLTVV.

V is TRBV21-1 and J is TRBJ2-1. TRBV21-1 is designated a pseudogene. The CDR3 loop spans 15 amino acids. CDR3: CASSKGGANSNEQFF. CDR3 DNA: TGTGCCAGCAGCAAAGGGGGGGCCAACTCCAATGAGCAGTTCTTC.

This chain connects TRBV5-1 to TRBJ2-4, with D tentatively TRBD1 (8 bases). The CDR3 covers 15 residues. V lost 4 bases to trimming and J lost 5 bases, with 16 bases between them. The germline gives CDR1 SGHRS, CDR2 YFSETQ. This chain's CDR3 is CASSRTGGGENIQYF. The CDR3 coding sequence is TGCGCCAGCAGCCGCACAGGGGGAGGGGAAAACATTCAGTACTTC.

This clone was found a few times. The chain joins TRBV11-1 to TRBJ2-7; a weak D match, TRBD2 (5 bases). Per germline, CDR1 SGHAT and CDR2 FQDESV (reference sequence). This CDR3 spans 13 amino acids. The V end was cut by 5 bases, the J end by 3 bases, with 11 bases between. As DNA, the CDR3 is TGTGCCAGCAGCCAATCTGGAGGCTACGAGCAGTACTTC. Protein: CASSQSGGYEQYF.

This chain joins TRBV4-1 and TRBJ2-2; D is possibly TRBD1 (6 bases). The V gene lost 4 bases and the J gene lost 4 bases, with 13 bases spanning the gap. This CDR3 is 15 amino acids long. Germline V gene data show CDR1 as MGHRA and CDR2 as YSYEKL. The CDR3 nucleotides are TGCGCCAGCAGCCTCAGGGGATCCATCACCGGGGAGCTGTTTTTT. Residues: CASSLRGSITGELFF.

The rearrangement links TRBV19 to TRBJ2-6; D perhaps matches TRBD2 (6 bases). Per germline, CDR1 LNHDA and CDR2 SQIVND (reference sequence). This CDR3 comprises 16 residues. V was cut by 6 bases and J by 2 bases, with 14 bases left in between. CDR3 protein: CASRAWGVTGANVLTF. In nucleotides, the CDR3 is TGTGCCAGTAGGGCTTGGGGGGTCACTGGGGCCAACGTCCTGACTTTC.

This clone was detected only a few times. This chain joins TRBV2 and TRBJ1-4, with D perhaps TRBD1 (6 bases). This CDR3 is 13 amino acids long. The germline V gene has CDR1 SNHLY and CDR2 FYNNEI. V lost 3 bases to trimming and J lost 7 bases, with 9 bases between them. CDR3 bases: TGTGCCAGCAGTGACGGACAGTCTGAAAAACTGTTTTTT. Protein sequence: CASSDGQSEKLFF.

The chain uses TRBV27 and TRBJ2-2, with D possibly TRBD2 on 6 matching bases. The CDR3 loop spans 13 amino acids. Trimming removed 6 bases from V and 6 bases from J, with 11 bases in between. CDR1 and CDR2 from the germline V gene are MNHEY and SMNVEV (reference sequence). For the CDR3, the DNA is TGTGCCAGCAGCTATTCGGGGGCCGGGGAGCTGTTTTTT. This translates into CASSYSGAGELFF.

This clone was detected only once. The chain joins TRBV7-9 to TRBJ1-5, with a tentative D call TRBD1 (6 bases). The CDR3 contains 16 residues. The V gene's germline CDR1 is SEHNR and CDR2 FQNEAQ (reference sequence). With 4 bases removed from V and 1 base from J, the gap between germline ends came to 14 bases. CDR3 DNA sequence: TGTGCCAGCAGCTCCCTACTCACAGGGAGCAATCAGCCCCAGCATTTT. This translates into CASSSLLTGSNQPQHF.

The V gene is TRBV27, the J gene TRBJ1-5; TRBD1 matches at 8 bases. CDR1 MNHEY and CDR2 SMNVEV come from the germline V gene (reference sequence). This CDR3 has 17 amino acids. J gave up 7 bases and V 4 bases, and 15 bases lay outside the gene matches. In DNA form, the CDR3 reads TGTGCCAGCAGTTCTCTAGGACGGGACAGGAGCCTCCAGCCCCAGCATTTT. Protein product: CASSSLGRDRSLQPQHF.

The rearrangement uses TRBV5-1 and TRBJ2-2; TRBD2 is a possible D gene (5 bases). V was shortened by 0 bases and J by 6 bases, with 15 bases between the two germline ends. The length of the CDR3 is 16 residues. Per germline, CDR1 SGHRS and CDR2 YFSETQ. CDR3 residues: CASSLAWARAAGELFF. The CDR3 DNA follows: TGCGCCAGCAGCTTGGCATGGGCGAGGGCGGCCGGGGAGCTGTTTTTT.

J is TRBJ2-3 and V is TRBV2; 7 bases align to TRBD1. V was clipped by 8 bases and J by 3 bases; unmatched bases: 5. In germline, CDR1 is SNHLY, CDR2 FYNNEI. The CDR3 length is 13 residues. CDR3 DNA: TGTGCCAGCCCGGGACAGCAAACAGATACGCAGTATTTT. Translating it yields CASPGQQTDTQYF.